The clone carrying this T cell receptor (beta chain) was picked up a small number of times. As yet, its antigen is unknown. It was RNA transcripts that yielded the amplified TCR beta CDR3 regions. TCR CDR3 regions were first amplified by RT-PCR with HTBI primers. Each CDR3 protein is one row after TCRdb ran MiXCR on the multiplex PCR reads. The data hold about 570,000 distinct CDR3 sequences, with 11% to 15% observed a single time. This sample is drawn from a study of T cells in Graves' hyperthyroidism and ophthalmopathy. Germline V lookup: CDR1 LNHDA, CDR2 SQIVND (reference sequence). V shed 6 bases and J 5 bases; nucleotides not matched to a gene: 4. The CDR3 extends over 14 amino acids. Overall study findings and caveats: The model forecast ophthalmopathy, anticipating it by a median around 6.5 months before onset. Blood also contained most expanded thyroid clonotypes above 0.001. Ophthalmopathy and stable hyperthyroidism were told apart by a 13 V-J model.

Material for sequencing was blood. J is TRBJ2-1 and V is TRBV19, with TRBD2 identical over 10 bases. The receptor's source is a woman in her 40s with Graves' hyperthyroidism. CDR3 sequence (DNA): TGTGCCAGTAGCAGGACTAGCGGTAACAATGAGCAGTTCTTC. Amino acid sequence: CASSRTSGNNEQFF.